The clone carrying this T cell receptor beta chain occurred a few times. Its specificity is not known. With 60 Vbeta and 13 Jbeta primers, the PCR was carried out. Clones were read by immunoSEQ multiplex PCR, and TCRdb kept only the in-frame ones, dropping some. The repertoire consists of some 140,000 clones, with less than 85% occurring once and the leading ten covering 4.3%. The data stem from a study of cytomegalovirus exposure and HLA in healthy donors. Study observations and caveats: Other equally common chains were less clonally expanded than HLA-associated TCR beta chains, a later analysis showed.

With 2 bases removed from V and 8 bases from J, the gap between germline ends came to 10 bases. This CDR3 region has 13 residues. Germline V gene sequence: CDR1 MNHEY, CDR2 SVGAGI. Sequenced: PBMCs. The J gene is TRBJ2-1, the V gene TRBV6-5; D perhaps matches TRBD1 (5 bases). The clonotype was recovered from a man aged 18 to 29 in good health and CMV-seropositive. DNA for the CDR3: TGTGCCAGCAGTTACGGGCAGGGCTATGAGCAGTTCTTC. Residues: CASSYGQGYEQFF.